This T cell receptor beta chain comes out of a study of cytomegalovirus exposure and HLA in healthy donors. General study results and limits: In a later analysis, V- and J-gene trimming of beta chains associated with a DCLRE1C missense variant, replicated independently.

Samples came from healthy bone marrow donors. PCR primers comprised 60 Vbeta and 13 Jbeta primers. Repertoires were generated with immunoSEQ multiplex PCR, while TCRdb's copy carries only in-frame clones and drops some. The table records more than 150,000 clones, 75% to 85% of them present only once. Comments on this clone: Its antigen is not identified.

Germline CDR1 and CDR2: SGHNT and YYREEE (reference sequence). V was clipped by 5 bases and J by 4 bases, with 15 bases between them. The CDR3 runs 14 residues. The chain is built from TRBV5-4 and TRBJ2-5; tentative D call: TRBD1 (5 bases). The sequence derives from a young woman in good health and CMV-seronegative. Input material: PBMCs. CDR3 in amino acids: CASRARDLGETQYF. CDR3 DNA: TGTGCCAGCAGGGCCAGGGATCTGGGAGAGACCCAGTACTTC.